The clone carrying this T cell receptor beta chain was seen ten or more times. The antigen is unknown. Ahead of thyroid surgery, no patient had received treatment of any kind. The sample is drawn from a study of metastatic and nonmetastatic thyroid tumors. Overall study context: The comparison covered peripheral blood and tumor or nodule tissue in malignant and benign thyroid patients.

The study, taken as a whole, reports: When malignant thyroid tumors were compared with benign nodules, TCR beta diversity was reportedly significantly higher in the malignant tumors. This held in both blood and tumor samples.

In the original processing: It was from CDR3 differences across clinicopathological groups that a distant-metastasis classifier for papillary thyroid cancer was built. TCRdb re-clonotyped the PCR reads via MiXCR. TCRdb's processing, not the study's, gives the V and J calls here. The sample gives about 15,000 clones, roughly 25% of which show up once; around 12% is in the top ten. This TCR derives from a female donor with papillary thyroid cancer or a benign thyroid nodule (not recorded which). Some clones in this sample may be carry-over from other donors' samples. Sequencing input: tumor tissue.

Here the CDR3 reads CASSLGQSSYEQYF. In DNA, the CDR3 is TGCGCCAGCAGCTTGGGACAGAGCTCCTACGAGCAGTACTTC. This chain uses TRBV5-1 with TRBJ2-7; the D gene is possibly TRBD1 (5 bases). Between the trimmed V and J ends, which lost 0 bases and 0 bases, there was a span of 7 bases. The CDR3 consists of 14 residues. CDR1 is SGHRS, CDR2 YFSETQ, per germline.